These 30 T cell receptor beta chains came from one sample sequenced in a study of graft-versus-host responses after intestinal transplantation. TCRdb's copy holds only in-frame clones and misses some; the assay was immunoSEQ multiplex PCR. Among about 63,000 clones listed, roughly 89% were seen once. Intraepithelial and lamina propria lymphocytes were freed from processed graft tissue. Sequenced material: ileum tissue, taken around 350 days after transplant. These receptors were taken from a human patient who received an intestinal transplant, so some T cells may come from the graft donor.

This clone has only a few counts. J is TRBJ1-1 and V is TRBV23-1; tentatively, D is TRBD1 (6 bases). TRBV23-1 is an ORF, with its function uncertain. The CDR3 extends over 17 amino acids. Trimming left V 4 bases short and J 0 bases short, with 18 bases between. The CDR3 region has the DNA TGCGCCAGCAGTCTTACGGGACACCGGGGCATGAACACTGAAGCTTTCTTT. Translation: CASSLTGHRGMNTEAFF.

The V and J genes are TRBV30 and TRBJ1-5; TRBD1 matches at 8 bases. This CDR3 is built from 14 residues. V shed 1 base and J 6 bases; nucleotides not matched to a gene: 5. Germline CDR1 GTSNPN, CDR2 SVGIG (reference sequence). CDR3 coding DNA: TGTGCCTGGAGTGAAGGACAGGGACGTCAGCCCCAGCATTTT. It yields the protein CAWSEGQGRQPQHF.

The rearrangement joins TRBV6-5 to TRBJ1-2, with D possibly being TRBD1 (6 bases). Trimming pared 3 bases from V and 11 bases from J, leaving 25 bases between. CDR1 MNHEY and CDR2 SVGAGI come from the germline V gene. The CDR3 has 16 amino acids. The CDR3 region is CASSYGTRGTWYSYTF. CDR3 DNA: TGTGCCAGCAGTTATGGTACCAGGGGAACCTGGTATAGTTACACCTTC.

J is TRBJ1-2 and V is TRBV29-1; D remains unclear. Germline assignment: CDR1 SQVTM and CDR2 ANQGSEA. There are 11 residues in the CDR3. With 2 bases removed from V and 4 bases from J, the gap between germline ends came to 5 bases. CDR3 bases: TGCAGCGTTGAAAGTCCCTATGGCTACACCTTC. Translated: CSVESPYGYTF.

The rearrangement uses TRBV2 and TRBJ1-4; tentatively, D is TRBD1 (6 bases). The V end was cut by 6 bases, the J end by 8 bases, with 13 bases between. Per germline, CDR1 SNHLY and CDR2 FYNNEI. The CDR3 length is 13 residues. As DNA, the CDR3 is TGTGCCAGCAGCAAGGGGGAGGCGGAAAAACTGTTTTTT. Its translation: CASSKGEAEKLFF.

This sequence joins TRBV6-5 and TRBJ1-2; D may be TRBD1 (5 bases). The CDR3 is made up of 14 amino acids. V was clipped by 0 bases and J by 4 bases, with 9 bases between them. CDR1 and CDR2 from the germline V gene are MNHEY and SVGAGI. The CDR3 protein is CASSYSTGRYGYTF. The CDR3 DNA is TGTGCCAGCAGTTACTCGACGGGGCGCTATGGCTACACCTTC.

Only a few counts were recorded for this clone. The rearrangement uses TRBV6-6 and TRBJ1-2, with 8 bases lining up with TRBD1. The V segment lost 0 bases and the J segment 3 bases; nucleotides outside the gene matches: 3. The CDR3 extends over 15 amino acids. CDR1 is MNHNY, CDR2 SVGAGI, per germline (reference sequence). CDR3 sequence: CASSYSDRGDYGYTF. CDR3 sequence (DNA): TGTGCCAGCAGTTACTCCGACAGGGGTGACTATGGCTACACCTTC.

CDR3 nucleotide sequence: TGTGCCAGCAGTTCGATGGGACAGGCTCGCTATGGCTACACCTTC. Residues: CASSSMGQARYGYTF. The rearrangement uses TRBV28 and TRBJ1-2, with 8 bases identical to TRBD1. CDR3 length equals 15 residues. V was clipped by 4 bases and J by 4 bases; unmatched bases: 8. CDR1 and CDR2 from the germline V gene are MDHEN and SYDVKM.

This clone has only one observation. The chain links TRBV11-3 to TRBJ2-5; TRBD1 matches 8 bases. The CDR3 totals 15 residues. Losses at the gene ends were 0 bases for V and 4 bases for J; bases not matched to a gene: 4. Germline CDR1 is SGHNT and CDR2 is YENEEA. CDR3 coding DNA: TGTGCCAGCAGCTTAGACGGACAGGGTGGAGAGACCCAGTACTTC. It is translated as CASSLDGQGGETQYF.

This clone has a single count. The junction shows a germline mismatch at one end, possibly a read error. Other nucleotide sequences from this sample produce the same CDR3. CDR3 sequence (DNA): TGCGCCAGTAGCTCCCTGGACTCAACCTACTCCTACGAGCAGTACTTC. Residues: CASSSLDSTYSYEQYF. The chain is built from TRBV5-1 and TRBJ2-7; D is perhaps TRBD2 (5 bases). The CDR3 is 16 amino acids. The germline gives CDR1 SGHRS, CDR2 YFSETQ.

This clone has just one count. The chain recombines TRBV5-6 with TRBJ2-7; 8 bases align to TRBD1. This CDR3 has 15 residues. V lost 3 bases and J lost 6; bases outside the gene matches: 11. Per the germline V gene, CDR1 is SGHDT and CDR2 is YYEEEE. The chain's CDR3 is CASSYPAQGELEQYF. The CDR3 coding sequence is TGTGCCAGCAGCTACCCGGCACAGGGGGAGCTCGAGCAGTACTTC.

The rearrangement uses TRBV28 and TRBJ1-5; 7 bases agree with TRBD1. The CDR3 totals 15 residues. Germline CDR1 MDHEN, CDR2 SYDVKM. V dropped 3 bases and J dropped 2; count of bases not matched to a gene: 4. CDR3 sequence (DNA): TGTGCCAGCAGTTTGGGAGGGGGCGGCAATCAGCCCCAGCATTTT. It is translated as CASSLGGGGNQPQHF.

This clone was observed a few times. The CDR3: CASSPGQMNTEAFF. CDR3 bases: TGTGCCAGCAGCCCGGGACAGATGAACACTGAAGCTTTCTTT. The chain has TRBV27 and TRBJ1-1, with 7 bases matching TRBD1. Germline V CDR1 and CDR2: MNHEY, SMNVEV (reference sequence). There are 14 residues in the CDR3. V lost 6 bases and J lost 0; bases outside the gene matches: 4.

The chain links TRBV7-2 to TRBJ2-7, with D maybe TRBD1 (6 bases). V was trimmed by 2 bases and J by 0 bases, leaving 11 bases between them. CDR1 and CDR2 from the germline V gene are SGHTA and FQGNSA. The length of the CDR3 is 15 residues. The chain's CDR3 is CASSLRGHRSYEQYF. The CDR3 bases are TGTGCCAGCAGCTTAAGGGGACACCGCTCCTACGAGCAGTACTTC.

In regard to this clone: The germline gene is not matched at one end of the junction; a read error may be the cause. The chain employs TRBV9 and TRBJ1-2, with 8 bases fitting TRBD1. This CDR3 has 14 residues. Germline V lookup: CDR1 SGDLS, CDR2 YYNGEE. The CDR3 DNA is TGTGCCAACAGCGTCGGACAGGGCACGGGTGGCTACACCTTC. Its translation is CANSVGQGTGGYTF.

The CDR3 DNA sequence: TGCAGCGTTTCCTGGAACGGAGTTGCAGATACGCAGTATTTT. It specifies CSVSWNGVADTQYF. This chain links TRBV29-1 with TRBJ2-3; D remains ambiguous. V dropped 5 bases and J dropped 4 bases, with 16 bases sitting between them. The germline CDR1 and CDR2 sequences are SQVTM and ANQGSEA. The CDR3 runs 14 residues.

The V and J genes are TRBV6-1 and TRBJ2-3; 7 bases map to TRBD2. After removal of 3 bases from V and 2 bases from J, the junction contained 11 bases not matched to a gene. The CDR3 loop spans 17 amino acids. Germline CDR1 and CDR2: MNHNS and SASEGT. The CDR3 region is CASSEIPGLPITDTQYF. The CDR3 region has the DNA TGTGCCAGCAGTGAGATTCCGGGACTACCTATCACAGATACGCAGTATTTT.

This clone was counted once. The rearrangement links TRBV14 to TRBJ2-5, with 8 bases matching TRBD2. From germline, CDR1 is SGHDN and CDR2 FVKESK. The CDR3 runs to 17 residues. The V gene end was trimmed by 1 base and the J gene end by 5 bases; junction bases not matched to a gene: 12. As DNA, the CDR3 is TGTGCCAGCAGCCAAGGTGCCTTAGCGGGAATAGGGGAGACCCAGTACTTC. It codes for CASSQGALAGIGETQYF.

The genes are TRBV4-1 and TRBJ2-7; D is perhaps TRBD1 or TRBD2 (5 bases each). CDR3 length equals 14 residues. The germline gives CDR1 MGHRA, CDR2 YSYEKL. Trimming took off 4 bases at V and 5 bases at J, with 15 bases between the two ends. The CDR3, as DNA: TGCGCCAGCAGCCTGCAGGGCAGAGGGGACGAGCAGTACTTC. This sequence encodes CASSLQGRGDEQYF.

The genes are TRBV7-9 and TRBJ2-1; 9 positions match TRBD2. The germline V gene has CDR1 SEHNR and CDR2 FQNEAQ (reference sequence). Trimming took 7 bases from V and 7 from J; bases not matched to a gene: 11. The CDR3 has 15 amino acids. CDR3 region: CASTYHPSGANEQFF. The CDR3 coding sequence is TGTGCCAGCACCTATCATCCTAGCGGGGCGAATGAGCAGTTCTTC.

This chain uses TRBV11-1 with TRBJ1-3, with a weak D call TRBD1 (5 bases). The CDR3 covers 14 residues. Per the germline V gene, CDR1 is SGHAT and CDR2 is FQDESV (reference sequence). Trimming took 5 bases from V and 2 from J, leaving 10 bases between them. In DNA form, the CDR3 reads TGTGCCAGCAGCCCTCAGGGAACTGGAAACACCATATATTTT. Its protein product is CASSPQGTGNTIYF.

The chain joins TRBV4-1 to TRBJ1-6; no reliable D call. The germline V gene encodes CDR1 MGHRA and CDR2 YSYEKL. V lost 1 base and J lost 4, with 11 bases in between. This CDR3 region has 16 residues. CDR3: CASSQVWAAYNSPLHF. The CDR3 bases are TGCGCCAGCAGCCAAGTCTGGGCGGCTTATAATTCACCCCTCCACTTT.

V gene TRBV19 combines with J gene TRBJ1-1, with D hard to call. V was cut by 2 bases and J by 8 bases, with 9 bases left in between. Germline V gene sequence: CDR1 LNHDA, CDR2 SQIVND (reference sequence). The CDR3 runs to 12 residues. CDR3 sequence reads: CASSIRSAEAFF. In DNA form, the CDR3 reads TGTGCCAGTAGTATAAGATCAGCAGAAGCTTTCTTT.

The chain carries TRBV5-1 and TRBJ2-7; TRBD1 agrees at 8 bases. Germline V CDR1 and CDR2: SGHRS, YFSETQ. V trimming: 0 bases; J trimming: 5 bases; junction bases outside the gene matches: 4. This CDR3 contains 14 residues. The CDR3 region is CASSLETGVHEQYF. The CDR3 DNA is TGCGCCAGCAGCTTGGAGACAGGGGTCCACGAGCAGTACTTC.

The chain carries TRBV18 and TRBJ2-5; D is uncertain. Germline V gives CDR1 KGHSH, CDR2 LQKENI. CDR3 length: 14 amino acids. The V and J ends lost 0 bases and 2 bases respectively, with 7 bases between them. The CDR3 reads CASSPPSRQETQYF. DNA of the CDR3: TGTGCCAGCTCACCACCTTCCCGGCAAGAGACCCAGTACTTC.

J is TRBJ2-7 and V is TRBV6-5; D perhaps matches TRBD1 (5 bases). V dropped 5 bases and J dropped 5 bases, with 10 bases sitting between them. CDR3 length: 12 residues. Germline assignment: CDR1 MNHEY and CDR2 SVGAGI. The CDR3 region is CASSDWGHEQYF. CDR3 nucleotides: TGTGCCAGCAGTGATTGGGGCCACGAGCAGTACTTC.

The rearrangement links TRBV6-6 to TRBJ2-7; 8 positions match TRBD1. The CDR3 is 14 amino acids. The trim removed 6 bases at V and 2 bases at J, leaving 6 bases unmatched. CDR1 and CDR2 from the germline V gene are MNHNY and SVGAGI (reference sequence). The CDR3 sequence: CASRPGQVAYEQYF. The CDR3 DNA is TGTGCCAGCAGACCGGGACAGGTGGCCTACGAGCAGTACTTC.

This clone was seen a handful of times. The CDR3 coding sequence is TGTGCCAGCAGCCCCCTAGGGCAGGGCACTGAAGCTTTCTTT. Amino acid sequence: CASSPLGQGTEAFF. J is TRBJ1-1 and V is TRBV7-7; possibly TRBD1 for D (5 bases). V was clipped by 5 bases and J by 4 bases, with 14 bases between them. Germline V gene data show CDR1 as SSHAT and CDR2 as FNYEAQ (reference sequence). The CDR3 is 14 amino acids.

V is TRBV10-3 and J is TRBJ1-2; the match to TRBD1 covers 7 bases. Per the germline V gene, CDR1 is ENHRY and CDR2 is SYGVKD. The CDR3 spans 14 residues. Trimming removed 4 bases from V and 1 base from J; junction bases left unmatched: 3. The DNA for the CDR3 is TGTGCCATCAGTGGGGACAGTTTTAACTATGGCTACACCTTC. Translation: CAISGDSFNYGYTF.

The gene calls are TRBV6-1 and TRBJ2-5; 15 bases are a match to TRBD2. V was pared by 4 bases and J by 4 bases, with 7 bases of the junction left unmatched. Per the germline V gene, CDR1 is MNHNS and CDR2 is SASEGT. The CDR3 is made up of 17 amino acids. CDR3 in amino acids: CASSGTSGGATRETQYF. CDR3 in DNA: TGTGCCAGCAGTGGGACTAGCGGGGGGGCCACCAGAGAGACCCAGTACTTC.